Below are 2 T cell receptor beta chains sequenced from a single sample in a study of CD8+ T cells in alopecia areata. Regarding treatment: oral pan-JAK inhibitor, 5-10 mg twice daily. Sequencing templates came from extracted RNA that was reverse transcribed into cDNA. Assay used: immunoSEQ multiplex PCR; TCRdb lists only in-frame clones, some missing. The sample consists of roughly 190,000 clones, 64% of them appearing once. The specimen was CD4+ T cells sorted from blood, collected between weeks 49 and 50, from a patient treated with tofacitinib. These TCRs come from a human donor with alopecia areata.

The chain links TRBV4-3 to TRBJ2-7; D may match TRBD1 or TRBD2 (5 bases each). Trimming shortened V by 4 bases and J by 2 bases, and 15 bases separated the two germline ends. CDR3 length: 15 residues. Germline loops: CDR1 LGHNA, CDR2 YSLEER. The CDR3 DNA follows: TGCGCCAGCAGCCGGGGACGCATCGCTACCTACGAGCAGTACTTC. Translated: CASSRGRIATYEQYF.

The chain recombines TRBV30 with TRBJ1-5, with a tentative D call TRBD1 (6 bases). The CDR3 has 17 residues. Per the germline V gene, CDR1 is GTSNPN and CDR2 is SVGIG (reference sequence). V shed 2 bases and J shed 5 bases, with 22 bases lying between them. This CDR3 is CAWSSRYPRTEDQPQHF. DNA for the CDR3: TGTGCCTGGAGTAGTCGGTACCCCAGGACAGAGGATCAGCCCCAGCATTTT.